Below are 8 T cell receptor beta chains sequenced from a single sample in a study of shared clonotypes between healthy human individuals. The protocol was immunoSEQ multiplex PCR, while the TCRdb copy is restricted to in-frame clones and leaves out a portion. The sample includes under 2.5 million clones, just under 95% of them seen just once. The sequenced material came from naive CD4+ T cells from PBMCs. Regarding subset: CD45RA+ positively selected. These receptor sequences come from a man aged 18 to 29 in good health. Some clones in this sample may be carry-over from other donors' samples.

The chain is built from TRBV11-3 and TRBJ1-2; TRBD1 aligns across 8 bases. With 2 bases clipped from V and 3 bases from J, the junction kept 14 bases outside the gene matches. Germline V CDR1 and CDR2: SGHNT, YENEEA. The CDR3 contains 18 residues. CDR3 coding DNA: TGTGCCAGCAGCTTACGGGCCCGGTGGGGCAGGGGGCACTATGGCTACACCTTC. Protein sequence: CASSLRARWGRGHYGYTF. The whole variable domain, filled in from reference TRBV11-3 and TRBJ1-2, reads EAGVVQSPRYKIIEKKQPVAFWCNPISGHNTLYWYLQNLGQGPELLIRYENEEAVDDSQLPKDRFSAERLKGVDSTLKIQPAELGDSAVYLCASSLRARWGRGHYGYTFGSGTRLTVV.

The CDR3 reads CASRGLGPYEQYF. CDR3 in DNA: TGTGCCAGCCGAGGACTAGGCCCCTACGAGCAGTACTTC. The gene calls are TRBV28 and TRBJ2-7; TRBD2 matches 7 bases. After removal of 8 bases from V and 2 bases from J, the junction contained 6 bases not matched to a gene. Germline V gene data show CDR1 as MDHEN and CDR2 as SYDVKM. The CDR3 is made up of 13 amino acids. The variable domain in full, completed from reference TRBV28 and TRBJ2-7, reads DVKVTQSSRYLVKRTGEKVFLECVQDMDHENMFWYRQDPGLGLRLIYFSYDVKMKEKGDIPEGYSVSREKKERFSLILESASTNQTSMYLCASRGLGPYEQYFGPGTRLTVT.

The CDR3 region is CAWSAYTPPDHQFF. The CDR3 DNA sequence: TGTGCCTGGAGTGCCTACACTCCTCCTGACCATCAGTTCTTC. The V call is TRBV30, the J call TRBJ2-1, with D unclear. This CDR3 is built from 14 residues. From germline, CDR1 is GTSNPN and CDR2 SVGIG (reference sequence). V was shortened by 1 base and J by 13 bases, with 20 bases between the two germline ends. Combining the CDR3 with reference TRBV30 and TRBJ2-1 gives the whole variable domain SQTIHQWPATLVQPVGSPLSLECTVEGTSNPNLYWYRQAAGRGLQLLFYSVGIGQISSEVPQNLSASRPQDRQFILSSKKLLLSDSGFYLCAWSAYTPPDHQFFGPGTRLTVL.

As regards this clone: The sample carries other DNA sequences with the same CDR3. CDR3 protein: CASSLERNTEAFF. As DNA, the CDR3 is TGTGCCAGCAGCTTAGAAAGAAACACTGAAGCTTTCTTT. The gene calls are TRBV7-3 and TRBJ1-1; D gene ambiguous. The germline gives CDR1 SGHTA, CDR2 FQGTGA. Trimming took 2 bases from V and 2 from J, leaving 6 bases between them. The CDR3 has 13 residues.

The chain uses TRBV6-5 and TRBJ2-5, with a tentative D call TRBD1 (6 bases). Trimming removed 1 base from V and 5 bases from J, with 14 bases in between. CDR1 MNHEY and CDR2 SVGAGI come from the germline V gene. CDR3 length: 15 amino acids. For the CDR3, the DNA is TGTGCCAGCAGTTACTATACAGGGATGCGGGAGACCCAGTACTTC. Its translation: CASSYYTGMRETQYF.

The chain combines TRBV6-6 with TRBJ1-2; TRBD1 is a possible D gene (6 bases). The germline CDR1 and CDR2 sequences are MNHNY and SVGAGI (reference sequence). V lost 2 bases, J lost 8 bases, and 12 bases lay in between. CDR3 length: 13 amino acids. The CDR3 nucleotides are TGTGCCAGCAGTTACGCAGGGGTGAGAGGCTACACCTTC. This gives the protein CASSYAGVRGYTF.

CDR3 protein: CASRETPGQGANQPQHF. CDR3 DNA sequence: TGTGCCAGCAGGGAAACCCCGGGACAGGGGGCGAATCAGCCCCAGCATTTT. This chain connects TRBV6-1 to TRBJ1-5; 12 nucleotides match TRBD1. The CDR3 is 17 residues long. Germline V gives CDR1 MNHNS, CDR2 SASEGT. Trimming removed 6 bases from V and 4 bases from J; junction bases left unmatched: 10.

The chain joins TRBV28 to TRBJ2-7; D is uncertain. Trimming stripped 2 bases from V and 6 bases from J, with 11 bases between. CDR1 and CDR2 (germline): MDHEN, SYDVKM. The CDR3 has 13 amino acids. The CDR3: CASSLNLPGEQYF. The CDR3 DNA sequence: TGTGCCAGCAGTTTAAACCTCCCCGGCGAGCAGTACTTC.